One T cell receptor (beta chain) is described in this entry. MiXCR, run by TCRdb on the 5' RACE reads, gives a single entry per CDR3 protein. The sample has tens of thousands of distinct CDR3 sequences, approximately 12% seen once; the top ten hold roughly 1.2%. This specimen belongs to a study of early T cells in non-severe SARS-CoV-2 infection. Losses at the gene ends were 0 bases for V and 2 bases for J; bases not matched to a gene: 5. Per the germline V gene, CDR1 is WNHNN and CDR2 is SYGVQD (reference sequence). This CDR3 is 16 amino acids long. The sample consisted of whole blood, taken at baseline. This chain links TRBV10-1 with TRBJ2-3, with TRBD2 matching over 7 bases. The receptor's source is an adult who was a healthcare worker with PCR-confirmed SARS-CoV-2 infection or an uninfected control (not recorded which). The donor label of this sample is uncertain. In nucleotides, the CDR3 is TGCGCCAGCAGTGAGTCTGGGGGGGGAATCACAGATACGCAGTATTTT. Its translation is CASSESGGGITDTQYF.